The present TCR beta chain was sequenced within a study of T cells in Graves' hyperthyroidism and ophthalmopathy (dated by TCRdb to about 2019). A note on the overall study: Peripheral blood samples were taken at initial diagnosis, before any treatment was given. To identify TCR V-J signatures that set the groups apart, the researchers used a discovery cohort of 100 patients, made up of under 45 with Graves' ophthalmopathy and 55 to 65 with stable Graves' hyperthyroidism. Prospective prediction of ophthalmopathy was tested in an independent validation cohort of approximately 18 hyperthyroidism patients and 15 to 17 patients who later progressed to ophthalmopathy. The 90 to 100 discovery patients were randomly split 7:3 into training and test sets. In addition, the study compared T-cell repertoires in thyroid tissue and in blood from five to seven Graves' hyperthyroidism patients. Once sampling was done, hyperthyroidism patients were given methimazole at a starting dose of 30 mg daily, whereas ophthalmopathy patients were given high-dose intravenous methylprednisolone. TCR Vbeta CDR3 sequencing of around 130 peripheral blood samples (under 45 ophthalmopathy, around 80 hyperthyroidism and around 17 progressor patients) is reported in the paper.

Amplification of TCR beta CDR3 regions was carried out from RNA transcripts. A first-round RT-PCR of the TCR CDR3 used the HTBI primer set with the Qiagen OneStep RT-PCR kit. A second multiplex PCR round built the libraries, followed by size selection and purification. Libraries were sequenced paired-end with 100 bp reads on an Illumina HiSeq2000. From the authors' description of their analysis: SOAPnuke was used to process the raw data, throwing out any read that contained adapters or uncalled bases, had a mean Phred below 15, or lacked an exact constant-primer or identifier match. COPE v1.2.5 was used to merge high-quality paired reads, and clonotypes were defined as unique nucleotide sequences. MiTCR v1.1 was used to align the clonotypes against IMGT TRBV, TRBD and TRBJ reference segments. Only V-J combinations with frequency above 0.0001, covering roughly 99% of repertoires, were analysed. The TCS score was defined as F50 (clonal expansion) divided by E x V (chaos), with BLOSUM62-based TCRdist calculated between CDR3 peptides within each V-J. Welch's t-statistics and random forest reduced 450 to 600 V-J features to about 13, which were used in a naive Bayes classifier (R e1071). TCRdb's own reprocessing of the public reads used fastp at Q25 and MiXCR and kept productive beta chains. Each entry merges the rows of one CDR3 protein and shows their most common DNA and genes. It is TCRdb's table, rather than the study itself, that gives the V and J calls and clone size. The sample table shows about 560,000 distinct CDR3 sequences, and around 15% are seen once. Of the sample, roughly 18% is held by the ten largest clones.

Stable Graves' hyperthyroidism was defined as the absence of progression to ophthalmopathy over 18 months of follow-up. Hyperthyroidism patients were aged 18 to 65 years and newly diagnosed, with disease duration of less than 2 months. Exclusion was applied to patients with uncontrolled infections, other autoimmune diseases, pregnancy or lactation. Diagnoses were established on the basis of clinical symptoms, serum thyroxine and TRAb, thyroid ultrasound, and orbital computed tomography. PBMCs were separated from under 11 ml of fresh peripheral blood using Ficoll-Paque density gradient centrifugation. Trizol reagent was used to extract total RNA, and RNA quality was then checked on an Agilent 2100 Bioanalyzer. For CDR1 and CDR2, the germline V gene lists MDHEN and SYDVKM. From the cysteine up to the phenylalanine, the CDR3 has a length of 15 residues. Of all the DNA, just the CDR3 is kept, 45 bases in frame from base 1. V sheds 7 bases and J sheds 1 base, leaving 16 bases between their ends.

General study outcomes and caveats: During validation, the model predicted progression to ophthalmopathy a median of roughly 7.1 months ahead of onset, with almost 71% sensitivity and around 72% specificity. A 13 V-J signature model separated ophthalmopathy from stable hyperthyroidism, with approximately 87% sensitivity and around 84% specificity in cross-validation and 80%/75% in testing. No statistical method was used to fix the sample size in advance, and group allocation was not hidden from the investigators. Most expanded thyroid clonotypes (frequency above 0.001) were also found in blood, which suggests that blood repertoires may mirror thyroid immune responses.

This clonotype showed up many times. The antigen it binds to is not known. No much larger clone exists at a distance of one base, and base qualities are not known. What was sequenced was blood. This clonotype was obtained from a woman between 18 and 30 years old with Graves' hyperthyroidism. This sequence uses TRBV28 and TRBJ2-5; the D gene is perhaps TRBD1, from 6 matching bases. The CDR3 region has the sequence CASTLGGSSQETQYF. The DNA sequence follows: TGTGCCAGCACCCTTGGGGGCAGCTCCCAAGAGACCCAGTACTTC. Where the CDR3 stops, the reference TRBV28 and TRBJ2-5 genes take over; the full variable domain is DVKVTQSSRYLVKRTGEKVFLECVQDMDHENMFWYRQDPGLGLRLIYFSYDVKMKEKGDIPEGYSVSREKKERFSLILESASTNQTSMYLCASTLGGSSQETQYFGPGTRLLVL.